The source of this TCR beta chain is a study (dated by TCRdb to the early 2010s). Sequenced on an Illumina Genome Analyzer IIx. TCRdb reworked the public reads: Q25 trimming with fastp, MiXCR clone assembly, productive beta chains retained. Rows are combined by CDR3 protein, so each entry shows the most common genes and DNA. The sample table shows some 15,000 distinct CDR3 sequences, and approximately 37% are seen once. The leading ten clones occupy about 16% of the sample. This clonotype is medium-sized (0.01 to 0.1%) in its sample. Its binding antigen is unknown. No qualities accompany the bases; no much larger clone lies one base away. V ends up 3 bases short and J 4 bases short, with an unmatched junction base count of 10. The germline V gene provides CDR1 SQVTM and CDR2 ANQGSEA. Taken from cysteine to phenylalanine, the CDR3 has 18 residues. The read is trimmed to its CDR3 DNA, 54 bases read in frame from base 1.

The chain is made from TRBV29-1 and TRBJ2-1; TRBD2 matches 15 bases in the middle. Sequencing was done on a sample of blood. The receptor's source is a human donor. The CDR3 protein is CSVDMGLAGGSRYNEQFF. The DNA reads TGCAGCGTTGATATGGGACTAGCGGGAGGATCGAGGTACAATGAGCAGTTCTTC.